A selection of T cell receptor beta chains follows, all from one sample in a study of T cell changes during pregnancy in multiple sclerosis. Produced via immunoSEQ multiplex PCR; TCRdb's table is partial and in-frame only. The table has more than 65,000 clones, around nine tenths seen once. Source: peripheral blood, taken before pregnancy. Every receptor here comes from a female donor with multiple sclerosis, enrolled in a pregnancy study. Both conserved end residues are part of each CDR3. A D gene is named only where the DNA matches it firmly. Clone size, where shown, is once, few, many, or a class for clones that have expanded.

V gene	D gene	J gene	clone size	CDR3 DNA	CDR3 protein
TRBV2	-	TRBJ1-4	-	TGTGCCAGCAGTGTTGACAGCTCCAATGAAAAACTGTTTTTT	CASSVDSSNEKLFF
TRBV10-1	-	TRBJ2-1	-	TGCGCCAGCACCCCCGGAGGGAGCCCCTACAATGAGCAGTTCTTC	CASTPGGSPYNEQFF
TRBV5-6	-	TRBJ2-4	-	TGTGCCAGCAGCTTGGCATTAGCCAAAAACATTCAGTACTTC	CASSLALAKNIQYF
TRBV5-5	-	TRBJ1-2	-	TGTGCCAGCAGCTTGGGGGGAGAGGATGGCTACACCTTC	CASSLGGEDGYTF
TRBV7-4	TRBD1	TRBJ1-1	-	TGTGCCAGCAGCTTTGGGAGAGGACAGGGGGCGCCCGGTAACACTGAAGCTTTCTTT	CASSFGRGQGAPGNTEAFF
TRBV5-1	-	TRBJ1-4	once	TGCGCCAGCAGCTTGGGTGTCTTAACTAATGAAAAACTGTTTTTT	CASSLGVLTNEKLFF
TRBV5-8	TRBD2	TRBJ2-1	-	TGTGCCAGCAGCTCCCCTCCCGGGGGGGCCGACAATGAGCAGTTCTTC	CASSSPPGGADNEQFF
TRBV6-5	TRBD1	TRBJ2-5	-	TGTGCCAGCAGAGGGGACAGGGTAGAGACCCAGTACTTC	CASRGDRVETQYF
TRBV27	TRBD1	TRBJ2-7	-	TGTGCCAGCACCGGGACAGGGGGCTCCGAGCAGTACTTC	CASTGTGGSEQYF
TRBV5-4	-	TRBJ1-6	-	TGTGCCAGCAGCGCCTTAGGGGCGGGGGAACCCCTCCACTTT	CASSALGAGEPLHF
TRBV29-1	-	TRBJ1-2	-	TGCAGCGTTGATTCTGTCGGGGATCGGGACACTAGCTATGGCTACACCTTC	CSVDSVGDRDTSYGYTF
TRBV20-1	-	TRBJ2-1	once	TGCAGTGCTCAGCGGAGCGATGAGCAGTTCTTC	CSAQRSDEQFF
TRBV30	-	TRBJ1-1	-	TGTGCCTGGACCCAGGGCCCTGAAGCTTTCTTT	CAWTQGPEAFF
TRBV5-1	TRBD2	TRBJ2-1	-	TGCGCCAGCAGCTTGCCCCGTTTGGCGGGAGGGGGAAATGAGCAGTTCTTC	CASSLPRLAGGGNEQFF
TRBV19	-	TRBJ1-1	-	TGTGCCAGTAGTATAAGGGTGTCTCAGGGGCTGAACACTGAAGCTTTCTTT	CASSIRVSQGLNTEAFF
TRBV5-6	TRBD2	TRBJ2-3	-	TGTGCCAGCAGCTTGGGACTAGCGGGTAACACAGATACGCAGTATTTT	CASSLGLAGNTDTQYF
TRBV15	TRBD1	TRBJ1-1	-	TGTGCCACCAGCACGCCGCAGGGGGACCATTATGAAGCTTTCTTT	CATSTPQGDHYEAFF
TRBV5-1	-	TRBJ1-1	-	TGCGCCAGCAGCTGGGGGGACACTGAAGCTTTCTTT	CASSWGDTEAFF
TRBV7-9	-	TRBJ1-2	-	TGTGCCAGCAGCTTGGGGCCGGGTAGAAACTATGGCTACACCTTC	CASSLGPGRNYGYTF
TRBV6-1	TRBD1	TRBJ1-5	-	TGTGCCAGCAGTCGGACAGGGTTGGATCAGCCCCAGCATTTT	CASSRTGLDQPQHF
TRBV2	-	TRBJ2-1	-	TGTGCCAGAAAACGGACAGTCGGCAATGAGCAGTTCTTC	CARKRTVGNEQFF
TRBV10-3	-	TRBJ1-5	-	TGTGCCATCAGTCAACTAAATCAGCCCCAGCATTTT	CAISQLNQPQHF
TRBV6-4	-	TRBJ1-1	-	TGTGCCAGCAGTGACTCATCGGCGGGGGCTCGGGGAGCTTTCTTT	CASSDSSAGARGAFF
TRBV11-2	-	TRBJ2-3	-	TGTGCCAGCAGCATCAACAGAGATGCAGATACGCAGTATTTT	CASSINRDADTQYF
TRBV4-2	TRBD2	TRBJ2-1	-	TGTGCCAGCAGCCATGTTAGCGGGGAGCAGTTCTTC	CASSHVSGEQFF
TRBV11-2	TRBD1	TRBJ2-7	-	TGTGCCAGCAGCTTTTACGGGACAGGGGGCGACAAGCAGTACTTC	CASSFYGTGGDKQYF
TRBV19	-	TRBJ2-3	-	TGTGCCAGTAGTCGGGGGGCGGGGGACACAGATACGCAGTATTTT	CASSRGAGDTDTQYF
TRBV28	TRBD2	TRBJ2-1	-	TGTGCCAGCATAAGAGCGGGAGCCTTTAATGAGCAGTTCTTC	CASIRAGAFNEQFF
TRBV27	-	TRBJ1-1	-	TGTGCCAGCAGTTTATGGGGCAGGCGGAACACTGAAGCTTTCTTT	CASSLWGRRNTEAFF
TRBV19	TRBD1	TRBJ1-2	-	TGTGCCAGTAGTACACGACAGGGGAAAAATGGCTACACCTTC	CASSTRQGKNGYTF
TRBV10-3	-	TRBJ1-2	-	TGTGCCATCACCTACGAAGTTGCCTATGGCTACACCTTC	CAITYEVAYGYTF
TRBV19	TRBD2	TRBJ2-5	-	TGTGCCAGTACTAGCGGGAGGCACGGGGAGACCCAGTACTTC	CASTSGRHGETQYF
TRBV27	TRBD1	TRBJ1-2	-	TGTGCCAGCAGTAGTGACAGGGCGAACTATGGCTACACCTTC	CASSSDRANYGYTF
TRBV5-1	-	TRBJ1-1	-	TGCGCCAGCAGCTTGGCACAGACGAACACTGAAGCTTTCTTT	CASSLAQTNTEAFF
TRBV4-1	TRBD1	TRBJ1-4	-	TGCGCCAGCAGTGCGGGGACAGGGGATGAAAAACTGTTTTTT	CASSAGTGDEKLFF
TRBV2	-	TRBJ2-5	-	TGTGCCAGCAGTGAACAGGGGTTAGAGACCCAGTACTTC	CASSEQGLETQYF
TRBV10-3	-	TRBJ2-7	-	TGTGCCATCGGGGGGGCCGCGAACGAGCAGTACTTC	CAIGGAANEQYF
TRBV18	-	TRBJ1-2	-	TGTGCCAGCTCACCAGGGGGGATTCAGGTCTATGGCTACACCTTC	CASSPGGIQVYGYTF
TRBV4-1	-	TRBJ1-6	-	TGCGCCAGCAGCCAAGATAATTACCCTAATAATTCACCCCTCCACTTT	CASSQDNYPNNSPLHF
TRBV15	TRBD1	TRBJ1-5	few	TGTGCCACCAGCAGAGATGCGAGGACAGGGAATCAGCCCCAGCATTTT	CATSRDARTGNQPQHF
TRBV27	-	TRBJ2-3	-	TGTGCCAGCAGTTGGAAGTGGAGGAGCACAGATACGCAGTATTTT	CASSWKWRSTDTQYF
TRBV6-6	-	TRBJ1-3	once	TGTGCCAGCAGTTTTACAGGGAGCTCTGGAAACACCATATATTTT	CASSFTGSSGNTIYF
TRBV4-3	-	TRBJ1-6	-	TGCGCCAGCAGCCAAGGGAGCTCCTATAATTCACCCCTCCACTTT	CASSQGSSYNSPLHF
TRBV7-2	-	TRBJ2-2	few	TGTGCCAGCAGGGACAGAATCTCTACCGGGGAGCTGTTTTTT	CASRDRISTGELFF
TRBV7-9	-	TRBJ2-5	-	TGTGCCAGCAGCTTAATCGGGCAAGAGACCCAGTACTTC	CASSLIGQETQYF
TRBV10-3	TRBD2	TRBJ2-2	-	TGTGCCATCATGCCGGGGGGGGACACCGGGGAGCTGTTTTTT	CAIMPGGDTGELFF
TRBV18	-	TRBJ2-3	once	TGTGCCAGCTCACTCACCGCGGATACGCAGTATTTT	CASSLTADTQYF
TRBV5-1	TRBD2	TRBJ2-3	-	TGCGCCAGCAGCTTGGAAGTTAGCGGGCGTGGAGATACGCAGTATTTT	CASSLEVSGRGDTQYF
TRBV19	-	TRBJ2-7	-	TGTGCCAGTAGTGCAGCAAGGGCCCCGGGAGACGAGCAGTACTTC	CASSAARAPGDEQYF
TRBV25-1	-	TRBJ2-1	-	TGTGCCAGCAGTGACCTCACCCGGAGGAATGAGCAGTTCTTC	CASSDLTRRNEQFF
TRBV5-8	TRBD2	TRBJ2-7	-	TGTGCCAGCAGCTGGGGCGGGAGGACCTACGAGCAGTACTTC	CASSWGGRTYEQYF
TRBV5-5	TRBD1	TRBJ2-1	-	TGTGCCAGCGAGAGACCGGGACAGCGGACCTCGGTGCCCTCTCATGAGCAGTTCTTC	CASERPGQRTSVPSHEQFF
TRBV19	TRBD1	TRBJ1-2	once	TGTGCCAGTAGCATCCTCGCCCGGGACAGGGGGGTAAAAGCTGGCTACACCTTC	CASSILARDRGVKAGYTF
TRBV25-1	TRBD2	TRBJ2-5	-	TGTGCCAGCAGTGAATTGACAGCGGGGACGGGGACCCAGTACTTC	CASSELTAGTGTQYF
TRBV12-2	-	TRBJ1-6	-	TGTGCAAGTCGCTTAGGGAGTCCCGGGACAGGGTTGGGTTGCAATTCACCCCTCCACTTT	CASRLGSPGTGLGCNSPLHF
TRBV4-3	-	TRBJ1-1	-	TGCGCCAGCAGCCAAGATATATGGAACACTGAAGCTTTCTTT	CASSQDIWNTEAFF
TRBV4-2	TRBD2	TRBJ2-2	-	TGTGCCAGCAGCCCGGGGGGCACCGGGGAGCTGTTTTTT	CASSPGGTGELFF